Listed below are T cell receptor beta chains from one sample, sequenced in a study of cytomegalovirus exposure and HLA in healthy donors. Sequencing was performed with immunoSEQ multiplex PCR; in TCRdb, only in-frame clones are kept and a portion is missing. The sample yields fewer than 150,000 clones, 75% to 90% seen once. Sequenced: PBMCs. These receptors were obtained from a woman aged 25 to 39 in good health and CMV-seropositive. Both conserved end residues are part of each CDR3. A D gene is named only where the DNA matches it firmly. Clone size is given for some rows only: seen once, a few or many times, or a class if the clone is expanded.

clone_size j_call d_call v_call cdr3_nt cdr3_aa
. TRBJ1-1 TRBD1 TRBV30 TGTGCCTGGAGCACACAGGGGACGGGCACTGAAGCTTTCTTT CAWSTQGTGTEAFF
. TRBJ1-2 TRBD1 TRBV4-1 TGCGCCAGCAGCCAAGATCAGGGGGCAGGGCGATATGGCTACACCTTC CASSQDQGAGRYGYTF
. TRBJ2-5 TRBD2 TRBV5-6 TGTGCCAGCAGCCCCTACGTGCGGGGGGGATCGAAGACCCAGTACTTC CASSPYVRGGSKTQYF
. TRBJ2-7 . TRBV30 TGTGCCTGGAGTGACGTACCATCGGGGCAGTACTTC CAWSDVPSGQYF
. TRBJ2-7 TRBD2 TRBV28 TGTGCCAGCAGTTTATTTTGGGTTGCTAGCGGGGGTTACGAGCAGTACTTC CASSLFWVASGGYEQYF
few TRBJ1-6 TRBD1 TRBV19 TGTGCCAGTAGTACGGGACAGGGTATTAATTCACCCCTCCACTTT CASSTGQGINSPLHF
. TRBJ2-7 . TRBV10-3 TGTGCCATCAGAGAAAGGGAGATATCCGAGCAGTACTTC CAIREREISEQYF
. TRBJ2-4 TRBD1 TRBV5-1 TGCGCCAGCAGTTTGACAGGGGGCCTGGACATTCAGTACTTC CASSLTGGLDIQYF
. TRBJ1-2 TRBD1 TRBV5-1 TGCGCCAGCAGCTTGGCCTGGGGACAGGGGATGGGCTACACCTTC CASSLAWGQGMGYTF
. TRBJ1-5 . TRBV21-1 TGTGCCAGCAGCAATTCCCCGGGGAAAGGTTTTTGGCCCCAGCATTTT CASSNSPGKGFWPQHF
. TRBJ2-7 . TRBV5-6 TGTGCCAGCAGCTCCGGTGCCTCCTACGAGCAGTACTTC CASSSGASYEQYF
. TRBJ1-1 TRBD1 TRBV5-1 TGCGCCAGCAGCTTGGAATTGACAGGGCCTGAAGCTTTCTTT CASSLELTGPEAFF
. TRBJ1-4 TRBD1 TRBV5-6 TGTGCCAGCAGCACGGACAGGGTGGGGGAAAAACTGTTTTTT CASSTDRVGEKLFF
. TRBJ1-5 TRBD1 TRBV5-6 TGTGCCAGCAGCCTGCTACAGGGGAATCAGCCCCAGCATTTT CASSLLQGNQPQHF
once TRBJ2-2 . TRBV5-1 TGCGCCAGCAGCATTGCCGGGACAACGAACACCGGGGAGCTGTTTTTT CASSIAGTTNTGELFF
. TRBJ1-6 . TRBV9 TGTGCCAGCAGCGTCAGTAATAATTCACCCCTCCACTTT CASSVSNNSPLHF
. TRBJ1-2 TRBD1 TRBV4-1 TGCGCCAGCAGCCAAGGACAGGGGGCTCCTGTCGCCTTC CASSQGQGAPVAF
. TRBJ1-2 TRBD1 TRBV27 TGTGCCAGCAGAGGGACAGGAGAGGGCTACACCTTC CASRGTGEGYTF
. TRBJ2-1 . TRBV5-4 TGTGCCAGCAGCTTGGCAGGACTGCGCTCCTACAATGAGCAGTTCTTC CASSLAGLRSYNEQFF
. TRBJ1-3 . TRBV19 TGTGCCAGTAGTGTCGCAGGGGAAGGAAACACCATATATTTT CASSVAGEGNTIYF
once TRBJ1-1 . TRBV14 TGTGCCAGCAGCCACCAGGGACTGCAAAACACTGAAGCTTTCTTT CASSHQGLQNTEAFF
. TRBJ2-1 . TRBV5-1 TGCGCCAGCAGGGGTCTAGCGTCCAGCTCCTACAATGAGCAGTTCTTC CASRGLASSSYNEQFF
. TRBJ2-7 . TRBV2 TGTGCCAGCAGTGTAGACACCTCTCGCTCCTACGAGCAGTACTTC CASSVDTSRSYEQYF
. TRBJ1-5 TRBD1 TRBV30 TGTGCCTGGAGTGCCGGGACAGGAAATCAGCCCCAGCATTTT CAWSAGTGNQPQHF
. TRBJ2-7 TRBD1 TRBV18 TGTGCCAGCTCAACAGGGACAGCGACGTCGTACGAGCAGTACTTC CASSTGTATSYEQYF
. TRBJ2-4 . TRBV18 TGTGCCAGCTCACCCCGGACAGACAAAAACATTCAGTACTTC CASSPRTDKNIQYF
. TRBJ2-2 TRBD1 TRBV27 TGTGCCAGCAGAGGGGGACAGCTCACCGGGGAGCTGTTTTTT CASRGGQLTGELFF
. TRBJ2-3 TRBD1 TRBV5-6 TGTGCCAGCAGCTGGGACCCAGGGGGAACAGATACGCAGTATTTT CASSWDPGGTDTQYF
. TRBJ2-3 . TRBV9 TGTGCCAGCAGCGTAGAGGGACTCCGCACAGATACGCAGTATTTT CASSVEGLRTDTQYF
. TRBJ2-5 . TRBV28 TGTGCCAGCAGTTTATTCGCAGGGGCGAATGGGGAGACCCAGTACTTC CASSLFAGANGETQYF
. TRBJ2-3 TRBD2 TRBV18 TGTGCCAGCTCCCGGGACAGCGGGGGGACAGATACGCAGTATTTT CASSRDSGGTDTQYF
. TRBJ2-5 . TRBV6-1 TGTGCCAGCAGTGTTGTGGGTAGCGAAGAGACCCAGTACTTC CASSVVGSEETQYF
. TRBJ2-7 . TRBV2 TGTGCCAGCTTCAGGGACACTGGGGCCTACGAGCAGTACTTC CASFRDTGAYEQYF
. TRBJ1-2 . TRBV10-3 TGTGCCATCAGTGAGGGTCCGGGAGTTGGGCCTAACTATGGCTACACCTTC CAISEGPGVGPNYGYTF
. TRBJ1-5 TRBD1 TRBV7-8 TGTGCCAGCAGCTTCCCTCCCCGGGACAGGGAATTTTATGGCAATCAGCCCCAGCATTTT CASSFPPRDREFYGNQPQHF
. TRBJ2-7 TRBD2 TRBV9 TGTGCCAGCAGCGTAGTGGGACTAGCGGGAGACGAGCAGTACTTC CASSVVGLAGDEQYF